Each of the 28 T cell receptor beta chains below was sequenced from the same sample in a study of tumor and adjacent non-tumor tissue in lung cancer (dated by TCRdb to 2017 to 2018). Libraries were built with multiplex PCR. For sequencing, an Illumina HiSeq 2500 was employed. Following protocols modified from ARM-PCR, the researchers constructed TCRbeta libraries through three rounds of nested PCR with primers (Table S4). The public reads were run again by TCRdb, first through fastp at Q25 and then through MiXCR, and only productive beta chains were kept. CDR3 protein duplicates are merged, each entry listing the most common genes and DNA. The table for this sample lists around 79,000 distinct CDR3 sequences; over 55% of them were counted only once. The top ten clonotypes cover about 9.5% of the sample. RNA was isolated from bulk unsorted tissue, and RNA quality was assessed with a NanoDrop ND-1000 and an Agilent 2100.

The sample was lung tumor tissue. The origin of the receptors is a woman aged 40-49 years with non-small cell lung cancer.

Notes on this clonotype: The junction and the germline gene differ at one end; a read error may be behind it. This chain connects TRBV6-5 to TRBJ2-3; D might be TRBD1 (7 bases). The length of the CDR3 is 11 residues. Looked up from germline, CDR1 is MNHEY and CDR2 is SVGAGI. The CDR3 sequence: CACSQGGTHYF. DNA of the CDR3: TGTGCCTGCAGTCAGGGGGGTACGCACTATTTT.

This clonotype was seen ten or more times. This rearrangement joins TRBV12-3 or TRBV12-4 to TRBJ2-5; D might be TRBD2 (5 bases). The CDR3 covers 16 residues. V lost 5 bases and J lost 4, with 20 bases in between. In DNA, the CDR3 is TGTGCCAGCAGTCTCCCGATAGCGTTTTCGGTAGAGACCCAGTACTTC. The encoded protein is CASSLPIAFSVETQYF.

There are a few counts of this clonotype. A much larger clone differs by one base, so this may be a read error. The chain employs TRBV5-1 and TRBJ1-2; maybe TRBD1 (5 bases). The CDR3 is made up of 13 amino acids. Germline loops: CDR1 SGHRS, CDR2 YFSETQ. The CDR3 region has the DNA TGCGCCAGCAGCGGGGGAGAGAGCTATGGCTACGCCTTC. Translation gives CASSGGESYGYAF.

A word on this clonotype: A much bigger clone sits one base away, suggesting this may be a read error. The gene calls are TRBV28 and TRBJ2-7; the D is unclear. The V gene lost 3 bases and the J gene lost 3 bases, with 18 bases spanning the gap. The CDR3 covers 16 residues. Germline V gene sequence: CDR1 MDHEN, CDR2 SYDVKM. CDR3 in DNA: TGTGCCAGCAGTTTTGGGTCGATAGGACCAAACTACGAGCAGTACTTC. Its protein is CASSFGSIGPNYEQYF.

In regard to this clonotype: This likely comes from a read error, as the CDR3 has no conserved phenylalanine or tryptophan at its end. The DNA is omitted, as the CDR3 cannot be located on it reliably, and the CDR3 follows TCRdb's listing. The chain carries TRBV11-2 and TRBJ1-1. Germline lookup yields CDR1 SGHAT and CDR2 FQNNGV. The CDR3 length equals 13 residues, ends included. This chain's CDR3 is CASSLTLNTEDFL.

V and J are TRBV7-2 and TRBJ1-2; D uncertain. This CDR3 has 14 amino acids. V lost 5 bases and J lost 3, with 13 bases in between. Looked up from germline, CDR1 is SGHTA and CDR2 is FQGNSA. The CDR3 sequence: CASSLAGLDYGYTF. The CDR3 DNA is TGTGCCAGCAGCCTCGCAGGACTCGACTATGGCTACACCTTC.

The chain joins TRBV12-3 or TRBV12-4 to TRBJ1-2; TRBD1 agrees at 8 bases. The CDR3 extends over 15 amino acids. The CDR3 spells CVASPRGRGPYGYTF. In DNA form, the CDR3 reads TGTGTCGCCAGTCCCAGGGGCAGGGGGCCATATGGCTACACCTTC.

This clonotype occurred a few times. V and J are TRBV10-1 and TRBJ2-7, with TRBD2 matching 16 bases. Unmatched junction bases numbered 18, after V lost 9 bases and J lost 4 bases. Germline V lookup: CDR1 WNHNN, CDR2 SYGVQD (reference sequence). The CDR3 sequence is 19 residues long. CDR3 nucleotide sequence: TGCGCCAGTGACGGACAGGACGGGACTAGCGGGAGGGTCTGGTACGAGCAGTACTTC. It encodes CASDGQDGTSGRVWYEQYF.

Comment on this clonotype: Compared with germline, one end of the junction differs, possibly owing to a read error. The rearrangement links TRBV20-1 to TRBJ2-2; 7 positions match TRBD1. The germline CDR1 and CDR2 sequences are DFQATT and SNEGSKA (reference sequence). This CDR3 spans 14 amino acids. CDR3 in DNA: TGCAGTGCTCCGCCGGGACATGACACAGGGGACCTGTTTTTT. Its translation: CSAPPGHDTGDLFF.

This chain connects TRBV11-2 to TRBJ1-1; D possibly corresponds to TRBD1 (5 bases). From germline, CDR1 is SGHAT and CDR2 FQNNGV. This CDR3 has 14 amino acids. V shed 5 bases and J shed 6 bases, with 16 bases lying between them. This CDR3 is CASSAFKRGAEAFF. The CDR3 coding sequence is TGTGCCAGCAGCGCATTCAAAAGGGGCGCTGAAGCTTTCTTT.

The CDR3 sequence: CASSEVQECNEQFF. DNA for the CDR3: TGTGCCAGCAGTGAGGTGCAGGAGTGCAATGAGCAGTTCTTC. The chain employs TRBV6-1 and TRBJ2-1; no reliable D call. CDR1 and CDR2 from the germline V gene are MNHNS and SASEGT. Trimming took off 3 bases at V and 6 bases at J, with 12 bases between the two ends. This CDR3 region has 14 residues.

V usage is TRBV10-3 and J usage is TRBJ2-1; 7 bases fit TRBD2. Germline values: CDR1 ENHRY, CDR2 SYGVKD. The CDR3 is 14 residues long. With V trimmed by 9 bases and J by 8 bases, 13 bases remained unmatched. The CDR3 sequence: CAIKGASGADEQFF. The CDR3 DNA follows: TGTGCCATTAAAGGGGCCAGCGGGGCCGATGAGCAGTTCTTC.

This clonotype turned up a few times. The CDR3 ends on some other residue instead of the conserved phenylalanine or tryptophan, so this is likely a read error. CDR3 sequence: CASSQLPGLDYEQYL. CDR3 nucleotides: TGCGCCAGCAGCCAACTCCCGGGCCTCGACTACGAGCAGTACTTA. The chain has TRBV4-1 and TRBJ2-7, with no clear D. The CDR3 has 15 amino acids. Trimming stripped 2 bases from V and 3 bases from J, with 14 bases between. Germline lookup yields CDR1 MGHRA and CDR2 YSYEKL.

About this clonotype: With a much larger clone just one base away, this may be a read error. The gene calls are TRBV7-9 and TRBJ2-3; D remains unclear. The CDR3 spans 13 residues. The germline V gene has CDR1 SEHNR and CDR2 FQNEAQ (reference sequence). The CDR3 DNA reads TGTGCCAGCAGCTTGGGTAACACAGATATGCAGTATTTT. This encodes CASSLGNTDMQYF.

Worth noting for this clonotype: Germline and junction disagree at one end, which may indicate a read error. The chain carries TRBV11-1 and TRBJ2-1; D perhaps matches TRBD1 (6 bases). CDR1 and CDR2 (germline): SGHAT, FQDESV (reference sequence). This CDR3 has 17 residues. For the CDR3, the DNA is TGTTCCAGTAGCTTAAGAGTCCCACCGACAGGAGACAATGAGCAGTTCTTC. Its protein product is CSSSLRVPPTGDNEQFF.

As concerns this clonotype: The junction departs from germline at one end; a sequencing error may be responsible. This chain connects TRBV6-1 to TRBJ2-1; TRBD2 aligns across 14 bases. CDR1 is MNHNS, CDR2 SASEGT, per germline. The CDR3 extends over 19 amino acids. The CDR3 loop is CASSKWTSGRLGSYDEQLF. The DNA for the CDR3 is TGTGCCAGCAGTAAATGGACTAGCGGGAGGTTGGGCTCCTACGATGAGCAGCTCTTC.

This clonotype was seen a few times. A read error is possible here, since a much larger clone lies one base away. The chain recombines TRBV5-5 with TRBJ2-2; 8 nucleotides agree with TRBD2. The CDR3 sequence is 14 residues long. Germline loops: CDR1 SGHKS, CDR2 YYEKEE (reference sequence). The CDR3 here is CANSVITSGGELFF. The CDR3 region has the DNA TGTGCCAACAGCGTGATTACTAGCGGCGGGGAGCTGTTTTTT.

A word on this clonotype: Being one base from a much bigger clone, this may be a read error. The chain joins TRBV30 to TRBJ1-6; D might be TRBD1 (5 bases). CDR1 is GTSNPN and CDR2 is SVGIG in the germline V gene (reference sequence). V gave up 4 bases and J gave up 7 bases, with 14 bases separating them. This CDR3 has 14 residues. The chain's CDR3 is CAWNRGRENSPLHF. The CDR3 coding sequence is TGTGCCTGGAACCGGGGCAGGGAGAATTCACCCCTCCACTTT.

Points on this clonotype: At one boundary the junction diverges from the germline segment, which might be a read error. This rearrangement joins TRBV29-1 to TRBJ2-1; D ambiguous. CDR1 SQVTM and CDR2 ANQGSEA come from the germline V gene. There are 14 residues in the CDR3. The CDR3 sequence: CGVDDPRSYNERFF. The CDR3 DNA reads TGCGGCGTTGACGACCCTCGGAGCTACAATGAGCGGTTCTTC.

Concerning this clonotype: A read error is likely, as this CDR3 ends without the conserved phenylalanine or tryptophan. J is TRBJ2-7 and V is TRBV10-2; D call uncertain. The CDR3 is 13 amino acids. Germline V gene lookup returns CDR1 WSHSY and CDR2 SAAADI. CDR3 protein: CASSGDTNYEQYI. CDR3 DNA sequence: TGCGCAAGCAGTGGAGACACTAACTACGAGCAGTACATC.

In the case of this clonotype: Its ends do not fully match the called genes, so a read error is possible. The chain links TRBV6-1 to TRBJ2-1; D remains ambiguous. The CDR3 runs 12 residues. Germline V gene data show CDR1 as MNHNS and CDR2 as SASEGT. CDR3 bases: TGTGCCAGCAGTCTTTTAGCAGATGACCAGTCCTTC. Its translation: CASSLLADDQSF.

This clonotype was observed once. The genes are TRBV11-3 and TRBJ2-1; tentative D call: TRBD2 (6 bases). Trimming removed 5 bases at V and 5 bases at J, with 16 bases between. The length of the CDR3 is 15 residues. Germline V CDR1 and CDR2: SGHNT, YENEEA. The CDR3 DNA reads as TGTGCCAGCAGCCCTCCCGGCGGGGTGAACAATGAGCAGTTCTTC. Translation gives CASSPPGGVNNEQFF.

Comment on this clonotype: Given a much more abundant clone one base away, this may be a read error. V is TRBV7-9 and J is TRBJ2-2; a possible D gene is TRBD2 (6 bases). Per germline, CDR1 SEHNR and CDR2 FQNEAQ (reference sequence). The CDR3 is made up of 15 amino acids. V lost 9 bases and J lost 4, with 18 bases in between. In DNA form, the CDR3 reads TGTGCCAGGAGCCAAGGTGGGACTGGCACCGGGGAGCTGTTTTTT. Translated, it gives CARSQGGTGTGELFF.

This clonotype was counted only a few times. A much bigger clone sits one base away, suggesting this may be a read error. The chain combines TRBV6-1 with TRBJ2-7; D may be TRBD1 (5 bases). V lost 6 bases to trimming and J lost 3 bases, with 18 bases between them. CDR1 and CDR2 from the germline V gene are MNHNS and SASEGT. This CDR3 is 15 amino acids long. The chain's CDR3 is CASRARLGDYYEQYF. CDR3 in DNA: TGTGCCAGCAGGGCCCGGCTAGGGGATTACTACGAGCAGTACTTC.

About this clonotype itself: Relative to the germline gene, one junction end is altered; a read error may explain this. The chain employs TRBV4-1 and TRBJ2-7; D remains ambiguous. The length of the CDR3 is 15 residues. CDR1 and CDR2 from the germline V gene are MGHRA and YSYEKL. Here the CDR3 DNA reads TGCGCCAGCATCCATCCAGGAAGGAGCTCCTACGAGCAATACTTC. This translates into CASIHPGRSSYEQYF.

Comments on this clonotype: A junction end diverges from the germline sequence, so it may reflect a read error. This chain links TRBV12-3 or TRBV12-4 with TRBJ2-3, with D hard to call. The CDR3 spans 12 residues. CDR3: CVNSFSRDMQYF. For the CDR3, the DNA is TGTGTCAACAGTTTTAGCCGAGATATGCAGTATTTT.

This clonotype was seen once. A much larger clone lies one base from this, so it may be a read error. The chain carries TRBV28 and TRBJ2-5; 10 bases fit TRBD2. The germline CDR1 and CDR2 sequences are MDHEN and SYDVKM. The CDR3 contains 15 residues. Written as DNA, the CDR3 is TGTGTCAGCAGTCCGCGGACTAGCGGAAAAGAGACCCAGTACTTC. Translating it yields CVSSPRTSGKETQYF.

This clonotype has just one count. At one end the junction does not follow the germline gene, possibly because of a read error. CDR3 DNA sequence: TGCAGCATTGGAGATCAGGAGAGGAGCTCCTACAATGAGCAGTTGTTC. Amino acid sequence: CSIGDQERSSYNEQLF. The rearrangement joins TRBV29-1 to TRBJ2-1; the D is unclear. This CDR3 is built from 16 residues. Germline V lookup: CDR1 SQVTM, CDR2 ANQGSEA.